These T cell receptor beta chains were read from a single sample in a study of blood T cell repertoires in COVID-19. TCRdb's table, derived via immunoSEQ multiplex PCR, lists solely in-frame clones and lacks some. This table has roughly 100,000 clones, 87% appearing once. Sequenced input: peripheral blood. These receptors were collected from a woman in her 50s with COVID-19, enrolled during active disease. CDR3s include the opening cysteine and the closing phenylalanine or tryptophan. D genes are given only for firm matches. The listing skips clone size in some rows; elsewhere it reads once, few, many or a size class.

D gene	V gene	clone size	J gene	CDR3 DNA	CDR3 protein
.	TRBV6-2/TRBV6-3	few	TRBJ1-2	TGTGCCAGCAGTCCGCCCTCCGCCGGGACACTCTATGGCTACACCTTC	CASSPPSAGTLYGYTF
TRBD2	TRBV4-2	.	TRBJ2-1	TGTGCCAGCAGCCAAGAATATTCCGGGACTAGCGGTATCTCCTACAATGAGCAGTTCTTC	CASSQEYSGTSGISYNEQFF
.	TRBV18	few	TRBJ2-7	TGTGCCAGCTCACTTCCGGGCAGGGCATACGAGCAGTACTTC	CASSLPGRAYEQYF
.	TRBV5-1	.	TRBJ2-1	TGCGCCAGCAGTTCCGACAGGAGCTCCTACAATGAGCAGTTCTTC	CASSSDRSSYNEQFF
TRBD2	TRBV7-6	few	TRBJ2-3	TGTGCCAGCAGCTGGACTAGCCGAAGCACAGATACGCAGTATTTT	CASSWTSRSTDTQYF
.	TRBV5-1	.	TRBJ2-7	TGCGCCAGCAGCTTATCGGTCCTGTCCTACGAGCAGTACTTC	CASSLSVLSYEQYF
TRBD1	TRBV4-3	.	TRBJ1-3	TGCGCCAGCAGCCGAGACAGGGAAATATATTTT	CASSRDREIYF
.	TRBV19	.	TRBJ2-7	TGTGCCAGTAGTGGAGGGACAGCTTCCTACGAGCAGTACTTC	CASSGGTASYEQYF
.	TRBV7-2	.	TRBJ1-1	TGTGCCAGCAGCTTGGGGCTCACGAACACTGAAGCTTTCTTT	CASSLGLTNTEAFF
TRBD1	TRBV18	.	TRBJ1-2	TGTGCCAGCTCACCTAGCGGGACAGGGGGCCCCCTCTATGGCTACACCTTC	CASSPSGTGGPLYGYTF
.	TRBV3-1/TRBV3-2	.	TRBJ1-3	TGTGCCAGCAGCCAAGATGGGGGGTATAACCCCTCTGGAAACACCATATATTTT	CASSQDGGYNPSGNTIYF
TRBD2	TRBV11-2	.	TRBJ2-5	TGTGCCAGCAGCGAGTGGGCTAGCGGGGGGGCCTTAGAGACCCAGTACTTC	CASSEWASGGALETQYF
.	TRBV5-1	.	TRBJ2-7	TGCGCCAGCAGCTTAGGAACAGGTCTCTACGAGCAGTACTTC	CASSLGTGLYEQYF
.	TRBV11-2	.	TRBJ2-2	TGTGCCAGCAGCTTAGGGCCAAACACCGGGGAGCTGTTTTTT	CASSLGPNTGELFF
.	TRBV5-1	.	TRBJ1-1	TGCGCCAGCAGCTTGCGGTTGAACACTGAAGCTTTCTTT	CASSLRLNTEAFF
TRBD1	TRBV7-2	.	TRBJ2-5	TGTGCCAGCACCATCACCGAGGGGGCTGGGGAGACCCAGTACTTC	CASTITEGAGETQYF
TRBD1	TRBV6-2/TRBV6-3	.	TRBJ1-1	TGTGCCAGCAGTTACAAAGGGACAGTAGACTTGAACACTGAAGCTTTCTTT	CASSYKGTVDLNTEAFF
.	TRBV6-5	.	TRBJ1-1	TGTGCCAGCAGTTCCTCGGGGGGAACTAAGAACACTGAAGCTTTCTTT	CASSSSGGTKNTEAFF
.	TRBV14	.	TRBJ2-7	TGTGCCAGCAGCCAAGGCCCGTCGAGCTCCTACGAGCAGTACTTC	CASSQGPSSSYEQYF
TRBD1	TRBV3-1/TRBV3-2	.	TRBJ2-7	TGTGCCAGCACCTCGGGACAGGGGTACGAGCAGTACTTC	CASTSGQGYEQYF
.	TRBV12-5	.	TRBJ2-7	TGTGCTAGTGGCCCTCTAGAGGGCTACGAGCAGTACTTC	CASGPLEGYEQYF
TRBD2	TRBV6-5	.	TRBJ2-7	TGTGCCAGCAGTTACTCGACTGCGGGGGGGCCCCACGAGCAGTACTTC	CASSYSTAGGPHEQYF
TRBD1	TRBV27	.	TRBJ1-6	TGTGCCAGCAGAATGGGACAGAATTCACCCCTCCACTTT	CASRMGQNSPLHF
.	TRBV13	.	TRBJ2-5	TGTGCCAGCAGCCAGACGGGGGTCCAAGAGACCCAGTACTTC	CASSQTGVQETQYF
TRBD1	TRBV6-1	once	TRBJ2-7	TGTGCCAGCAGTGAGGGGACAGGGAGCAACGAGCAGTACTTC	CASSEGTGSNEQYF
TRBD2	TRBV11-3	.	TRBJ2-1	TGTGCCAGCAGCTCCAGCAGCGGGGGGCCCGGCTCCTACAATGAGCAGTTCTTC	CASSSSSGGPGSYNEQFF
.	TRBV7-8	.	TRBJ1-1	TGTGCCAGCAGCCCCGTACGTAGGGGAGGAAGGACTGAAGCTTTCTTT	CASSPVRRGGRTEAFF
.	TRBV2	.	TRBJ2-1	TGTGCCAGCGGTGGGACAAAGCAGTACAATGAGCAGTTCTTC	CASGGTKQYNEQFF
TRBD1	TRBV5-1	.	TRBJ2-7	TGCGCCAGCAGCCTCTCTCCAGGACAGGGAGTATACGAGCAGTACTTC	CASSLSPGQGVYEQYF
.	TRBV13	few	TRBJ2-6	TGTGCCAGCAGCTCACCGGGGTTCGGTGGGGCCAACGTCCTGACTTTC	CASSSPGFGGANVLTF
.	TRBV10-3	.	TRBJ2-5	TGTGCCATCAGTGCAGGGGAGCGAGAGACCCAGTACTTC	CAISAGERETQYF
TRBD1	TRBV2	.	TRBJ1-1	TGTGCCAGCAGTGGGACAGGGGGGTACACTGAAGCTTTCTTT	CASSGTGGYTEAFF
TRBD1	TRBV30	once	TRBJ1-2	TGTGCCTGGAGGCATCCCAGGGGGGAATATGGCTACACCTTC	CAWRHPRGEYGYTF